These T cell receptor beta chains were read from a single sample in a study of a mutant IDH1 vaccine in newly diagnosed glioma. No antigens are known for them. TCRdb keeps only in-frame clones here, not all; method: immunoSEQ multiplex PCR. The sample carries 55,000 to 65,000 clones, 75% to 90% recorded once. The sequenced sample was PBMCs, obtained from a glioma patient whose treatment included an IDH1 peptide vaccine. Source of these receptors: a man between 50 and 59 years old with glioma. CDR3s include the opening cysteine and the closing phenylalanine or tryptophan. Fields, in order: D gene, V gene, clone size, J gene, CDR3 DNA, CDR3 protein. D genes are given only for firm matches. Size tells how often a clone was seen (once, few, many) or the class of an expanded clone, and some rows leave it out.

>-|TRBV4-1|-|TRBJ2-2
TGCGCCAGCAGACTGGGGCCTTCGGGACGTCCCGGGGAGCTGTTTTTT
CASRLGPSGRPGELFF
>-|TRBV5-4|few|TRBJ1-4
TGTGCCAGCAGCTTGGGTACAACTAATGAAAAACTGTTTTTT
CASSLGTTNEKLFF
>-|TRBV2|-|TRBJ2-1
TGTGCCAGCAGTCTAACCAATGAGCAGTTCTTC
CASSLTNEQFF
>TRBD1|TRBV5-1|-|TRBJ1-2
TGCGCCAGCAGCTTGGGGCAGGGGGGCTATGGCTACACCTTC
CASSLGQGGYGYTF
>-|TRBV4-2|-|TRBJ2-1
TGTGCCAGCAGCCAAGTAGGGACAAGGATCAATGAGCAGTTCTTC
CASSQVGTRINEQFF
>-|TRBV6-5|-|TRBJ1-1
TGTGCCAGCAGCCTCGGGCCCACTGAAGCTTTCTTT
CASSLGPTEAFF
>-|TRBV28|few|TRBJ1-2
TGTGCCAGCAGTTTATCGGGGGGTGGCTACACCTTC
CASSLSGGGYTF
>TRBD2|TRBV25-1|-|TRBJ2-3
TGTGCCAGCAGTGAATGGAAGGGAGGGGCGTATTTT
CASSEWKGGAYF
>TRBD2|TRBV7-2|-|TRBJ2-4
TGTGCCAGCAGCTTCTTAGCGGGGGGACTAGCCAAAAACATTCAGTACTTC
CASSFLAGGLAKNIQYF
>-|TRBV6-5|-|TRBJ2-2
TGTGCCAGCGGGGCGATACAAACGACCACCGGGGAGCTGTTTTTT
CASGAIQTTTGELFF
>-|TRBV5-1|once|TRBJ1-2
TGCGCCAGCAGTAGGCAGGGTGAGGGTAGCTATGGCTACACCTTC
CASSRQGEGSYGYTF
>TRBD1|TRBV4-1|-|TRBJ1-4
TGCGCCAGCAGCCAAGATAGGCAGGGGGCTAATGAAAAACTGTTTTTT
CASSQDRQGANEKLFF
>-|TRBV7-7|-|TRBJ2-5
TGTGCCAGCAGCGACGAGGGGATAGGGGAGACCCAGTACTTC
CASSDEGIGETQYF
>TRBD1|TRBV9|few|TRBJ1-1
TGTGCCAGCAGCGGGCGACAGGGGGCGGTCACTGAAGCTTTCTTT
CASSGRQGAVTEAFF
>-|TRBV5-4|-|TRBJ2-5
TGTGCCAGCAGCTTGGCCGGGATCAGGGTAAATCAAGAGACCCAGTACTTC
CASSLAGIRVNQETQYF
>-|TRBV4-1|-|TRBJ2-7
TGCGCCAGCAGCCAAGATCCCTGGCAGGGATACGAGCAGTACTTC
CASSQDPWQGYEQYF
>TRBD1|TRBV6-6|-|TRBJ2-1
TGTGCCAGCAGCGGGGGACAGGGGTACAATGAGCAGTTCTTC
CASSGGQGYNEQFF
>-|TRBV7-7|-|TRBJ2-1
TGTGCTAGCAGCTTGGGAGACTCCCTATCGGATGAGCAGTTCTTC
CASSLGDSLSDEQFF
>TRBD1|TRBV28|-|TRBJ1-2
TGTGCCAGCAGCAAAACAGGGGACTACACCTTC
CASSKTGDYTF
>-|TRBV19|-|TRBJ2-1
TGTGCCAGTAGGGGCGACGACAATGAGCAGTTCTTC
CASRGDDNEQFF
>-|TRBV27|few|TRBJ1-1
TGTGCCAGCAGTTTTGGGTCGGTAGATTTCTTT
CASSFGSVDFF
>-|TRBV18|-|TRBJ1-3
TGTGCCAGCTCACCCACACTGGCTGGAAACACCATATATTTT
CASSPTLAGNTIYF
>TRBD1|TRBV14|-|TRBJ2-7
TGTGCCAGCAGCCGAGTCGGGGACAGTAAATCGGAGCAGTACTTC
CASSRVGDSKSEQYF
>-|TRBV5-4|-|TRBJ2-1
TGTGCCAGCAGCTTGGGGGGGGACCCCACTAAGGAGCAGTTCTTC
CASSLGGDPTKEQFF
>TRBD2|TRBV7-2|-|TRBJ2-1
TGTGCCAGCAGCGGACTAGCGGGGCGGGGTGAGCAGTTCTTC
CASSGLAGRGEQFF
>-|TRBV30|few|TRBJ1-3
TGTGCCTGGAGTGTACAATCTGGAAACACCATATATTTT
CAWSVQSGNTIYF
>TRBD1|TRBV29-1|few|TRBJ1-4
TGCAGCGTTGAATCCACAGGACAGGGTTGGGGAAAACTGTTTTTT
CSVESTGQGWGKLFF
>-|TRBV7-9|-|TRBJ1-4
TGTGCCAGCAGCGCCTCGGGGATTATAGCGGCTAATGAAAAACTGTTTTTT
CASSASGIIAANEKLFF
>-|TRBV28|few|TRBJ1-5
TGTGCCAGCAGGGGAGTAGGGACGGAGAATCAGCCCCAGCATTTT
CASRGVGTENQPQHF
>TRBD1|TRBV7-9|few|TRBJ2-7
TGTGCCAGCAGCTTAGAACACACAGGGGCCGAGCAGTACTTC
CASSLEHTGAEQYF
>-|TRBV5-6|once|TRBJ2-5
TGTGCCAGCAGCTTGGGGAGAGAGACCCAGTACTTC
CASSLGRETQYF
>-|TRBV5-1|-|TRBJ2-7
TGCGCCAGCAGCTTGGCCGGGCAGGACGAGCAGTACTTC
CASSLAGQDEQYF
>-|TRBV5-1|-|TRBJ1-6
TGCGCCAGCAGTATTGGGAATACCTATAATTCACCCCTCCACTTT
CASSIGNTYNSPLHF
>-|TRBV6-1|-|TRBJ2-1
TGTGCCAGCAGTGAAGAGAGGGACAATGAGCAGTTCTTC
CASSEERDNEQFF
>-|TRBV7-8|-|TRBJ1-1
TGTGCCAGCAGCTTTTCTGGTGAAGCTTTCTTT
CASSFSGEAFF
>TRBD1|TRBV5-1|-|TRBJ2-7
TGCGCCAGCAGCCTACAGGGGCACTACGAGCAGTACTTC
CASSLQGHYEQYF
>-|TRBV2|-|TRBJ1-4
TGTGCCAGCAGTGAGGAGTCGGGCCTTGGTGAAAAACTGTTTTTT
CASSEESGLGEKLFF
>-|TRBV23-1|few|TRBJ1-4
TGCGCCAGCAGTCAGAATGGTTTTGGAAAACTGTTTTTT
CASSQNGFGKLFF
>-|TRBV29-1|-|TRBJ1-1
TGCAGCGTTGGGACCGGGTTAACTGAAGCTTTCTTT
CSVGTGLTEAFF
>TRBD1|TRBV18|-|TRBJ1-1
TGTGCCAGCTCGTCGGGACAGATGAACACTGAAGCTTTCTTT
CASSSGQMNTEAFF
>-|TRBV5-5|few|TRBJ1-1
TGTGCCAGCAGCCCGGACAGTAACACTGAAGCTTTCTTT
CASSPDSNTEAFF
>-|TRBV11-2|-|TRBJ1-6
TGTGCCAGCAGCTTAGATCAAGTTAGTTCACCCCTCCACTTT
CASSLDQVSSPLHF
>-|TRBV29-1|-|TRBJ1-1
TGCAGCGTAATCACAGGGGAAGCTTTCTTT
CSVITGEAFF
>-|TRBV29-1|few|TRBJ1-2
TGCAGCGTTGAAGAGGCGAACTATGGCTACACCTTC
CSVEEANYGYTF
>-|TRBV2|-|TRBJ2-3
TGTGCCAGCAGTCTCGGGGGCCGGGATACGCAGTATTTT
CASSLGGRDTQYF
>TRBD2|TRBV9|few|TRBJ2-2
TGTGCCAGCAGCTCGGGGGGGCACGGGGAGCTGTTTTTT
CASSSGGHGELFF
>-|TRBV28|-|TRBJ1-2
TGTGCCAGCAGCCCCATGGGCTATGGCTACACCTTC
CASSPMGYGYTF
>TRBD2|TRBV29-1|-|TRBJ2-1
TGCTCGGGACTAGCGGGTTACAATGAGCAGTTCTTC
CSGLAGYNEQFF
>TRBD1|TRBV6-6|few|TRBJ2-1
TGTGCCAGCGCGCGACAGGGACCCGATGAGCAGTTCTTC
CASARQGPDEQFF
>-|TRBV12-5|-|TRBJ1-4
TGTGCTAGTGGCCCCGGGGGGGCGGATGAAAAACTGTTTTTT
CASGPGGADEKLFF
>-|TRBV9|-|TRBJ2-5
TGTGCCAGCAGCGTAGAAGTATCGCAAGAGACCCAGTACTTC
CASSVEVSQETQYF
>-|TRBV11-3|once|TRBJ2-7
TGTGCCAGCAGCTCCGGGGCAGCCTTATACGAGCAGTACTTC
CASSSGAALYEQYF
>-|TRBV19|-|TRBJ2-2
TGTGCCAGTAGTTCCGGAGCTAGGAACACCGGGGAGCTGTTTTTT
CASSSGARNTGELFF
>TRBD1|TRBV7-8|-|TRBJ2-7
TGTGCCAGCAGCCCGACGGCAGGGGGCTACGAGCAGTACTTC
CASSPTAGGYEQYF
>-|TRBV30|-|TRBJ1-1
TGTGCCTGTGCCTTAGGGATCGCTGAAGCTTTCTTT
CACALGIAEAFF
>-|TRBV5-6|-|TRBJ2-1
TGTGCCAGCAGCTTAAGTAGCTCCTACAATGAGCAGTTCTTC
CASSLSSSYNEQFF
>-|TRBV7-9|-|TRBJ2-2
TGTGCCAGCAGCTTAGAAGCAGGGAAGGGCGGGGAGCTGTTTTTT
CASSLEAGKGGELFF
>TRBD2|TRBV27|-|TRBJ2-5
TGTGCCAGCAGTAACCCGGGACTAGGGAGCTTGGAGACCCAGTACTTC
CASSNPGLGSLETQYF
>TRBD1|TRBV10-3|-|TRBJ1-2
TGTGCCATCAGCGGGGACAGGGAATCTGGCTACACCTTC
CAISGDRESGYTF
>-|TRBV5-6|-|TRBJ2-7
TGTGCCAGCACCAGGTCAGGGGTGATATATGAGCAGTACTTC
CASTRSGVIYEQYF